Below are 27 T cell receptor beta chains sequenced from a single sample in a study of cytomegalovirus exposure and HLA in healthy donors. PCR was performed using 60 Vbeta and 13 Jbeta primers. Produced via immunoSEQ multiplex PCR; TCRdb's table is partial and in-frame only. This table has roughly 120,000 clones, 78% appearing once. Sequencing used PBMCs. Source of these receptors: a man in his forties in good health and CMV-seronegative.

J is TRBJ2-3 and V is TRBV28, with 9 positions matching TRBD1. Germline-derived CDR1 and CDR2 are MDHEN and SYDVKM. The CDR3 sequence is 15 residues long. Trimming took 2 bases from V and 5 from J; bases not matched to a gene: 5. The CDR3 reads CASSLGDRVIDTQYF. CDR3 in DNA: TGTGCCAGCAGTTTAGGGGACAGGGTCATAGATACGCAGTATTTT.

The chain recombines TRBV28 with TRBJ1-2; the D gene is possibly TRBD1 (5 bases). V was trimmed by 7 bases and J by 3 bases, leaving 18 bases between them. The V gene's germline CDR1 is MDHEN and CDR2 SYDVKM. The CDR3 consists of 15 residues. The CDR3 spells CASTPEGAIHYGYTF. In nucleotides, the CDR3 is TGTGCCAGCACCCCTGAAGGGGCGATTCACTATGGCTACACCTTC.

The chain has TRBV27 and TRBJ1-2; the D is unclear. The CDR3 is 13 amino acids. The germline V gene has CDR1 MNHEY and CDR2 SMNVEV (reference sequence). V was pared by 6 bases and J by 2 bases, with 10 bases between. The CDR3: CASSPGPNYGYTF. The DNA of the CDR3 is TGTGCCAGCAGCCCTGGCCCCAACTATGGCTACACCTTC.

The J gene is TRBJ1-2, the V gene TRBV2; D remains unclear. V was shortened by 3 bases and J by 8 bases, with 16 bases between the two germline ends. CDR1 is SNHLY, CDR2 FYNNEI, per germline. The CDR3 sequence is 14 residues long. The CDR3 region has the DNA TGTGCCAGCAGTGATCCGACGGCCCCTAGGGGCTACACCTTC. The encoded protein is CASSDPTAPRGYTF.

The genes are TRBV5-1 and TRBJ1-3; D is uncertain. There are 15 residues in the CDR3. Germline V gives CDR1 SGHRS, CDR2 YFSETQ. Trimming left V 0 bases short and J 4 bases short, with 11 bases between. The CDR3 bases are TGCGCCAGCAGCTTGGAAGGGTCGGGAGGAAACACCATATATTTT. As protein: CASSLEGSGGNTIYF.

This clone was seen once. V gene TRBV6-5 combines with J gene TRBJ1-4; no clear D. The CDR3 totals 14 residues. Germline loops: CDR1 MNHEY, CDR2 SVGAGI. V was pared by 2 bases and J by 4 bases, with 8 bases between. In DNA form, the CDR3 reads TGTGCCAGCAGTTACCTGACGGGTAATGAAAAACTGTTTTTT. Its protein is CASSYLTGNEKLFF.

J is TRBJ2-4 and V is TRBV5-5; D remains ambiguous. This CDR3 contains 14 residues. Germline V lookup: CDR1 SGHKS, CDR2 YYEKEE (reference sequence). Trimming removed 1 base from V and 0 bases from J, with 5 bases in between. The CDR3 nucleotides are TGTGCCAGCAGCTTGCCAGTAGCCAAAAACATTCAGTACTTC. Translation: CASSLPVAKNIQYF.

V and J are TRBV6-5 and TRBJ1-5; D call uncertain. This CDR3 spans 15 amino acids. CDR1 is MNHEY and CDR2 is SVGAGI in the germline V gene. The V and J ends lost 5 bases and 0 bases respectively, with 11 bases between them. CDR3 DNA: TGTGCCAGCAGTGCGGATCAGAGTAGCAATCAGCCCCAGCATTTT. Its translation: CASSADQSSNQPQHF.

The rearrangement uses TRBV6-5 and TRBJ1-5; D ambiguous. The V gene lost 0 bases and the J gene lost 6 bases, with 9 bases spanning the gap. Germline CDR1 MNHEY, CDR2 SVGAGI. This CDR3 region has 14 residues. CDR3 loop: CASSYSKGLQPQHF. DNA for the CDR3: TGTGCCAGCAGTTACTCGAAAGGACTTCAGCCCCAGCATTTT.

The chain carries TRBV11-2 and TRBJ2-2, with 7 bases identical to TRBD1. CDR3 length: 12 residues. Germline V gene data show CDR1 as SGHAT and CDR2 as FQNNGV. Losses at the gene ends were 5 bases for V and 6 bases for J; bases not matched to a gene: 0. This CDR3 is CASSTGAGELFF. CDR3 sequence (DNA): TGTGCCAGCAGCACAGGGGCCGGGGAGCTGTTTTTT.

The chain links TRBV10-3 to TRBJ2-3; 7 bases are shared with TRBD1. The germline V gene encodes CDR1 ENHRY and CDR2 SYGVKD. The CDR3 sequence is 15 residues long. J lost 2 bases, V lost 3 bases, and 5 bases had no gene match. The CDR3 nucleotides read TGTGCCATCAGTGACCGACAGGGCTTCACAGATACGCAGTATTTT. Translating it yields CAISDRQGFTDTQYF.

The CDR3 region has the DNA TGCGCCAGCAGCTCACGGGACAGTCGGTGGGAGCAGTACTTC. Its protein is CASSSRDSRWEQYF. The chain recombines TRBV5-1 with TRBJ2-7; the match to TRBD1 covers 7 bases. This CDR3 has 14 amino acids. V shed 3 bases, J shed 7 bases, and the junction held 10 bases outside the gene matches. Germline V lookup: CDR1 SGHRS, CDR2 YFSETQ.

The rearrangement uses TRBV7-9 and TRBJ1-6; TRBD1 aligns across 7 bases. V lost 5 bases to trimming and J lost 9 bases; unmatched junction nucleotides: 13. The CDR3 runs 16 residues. Germline V lookup: CDR1 SEHNR, CDR2 FQNEAQ (reference sequence). The CDR3 DNA sequence: TGTGCCAGCAGCCCGCCGGGCAGGGGGACCGGTTCACCCCTCCACTTT. It translates to CASSPPGRGTGSPLHF.

V is TRBV5-1 and J is TRBJ2-7; D gene unclear. Germline loops: CDR1 SGHRS, CDR2 YFSETQ. The CDR3 totals 15 residues. The V end was cut by 0 bases, the J end by 5 bases, with 15 bases between. The CDR3 here is CASSLEGQVVNEQYF. The DNA of the CDR3 is TGCGCCAGCAGCTTGGAAGGTCAGGTGGTAAACGAGCAGTACTTC.

V usage is TRBV10-3 and J usage is TRBJ1-1; D is undetermined. Germline lookup yields CDR1 ENHRY and CDR2 SYGVKD. This CDR3 has 12 amino acids. V lost 6 bases and J 2 bases, leaving 7 bases between the germline ends. CDR3 DNA sequence: TGTGCCATCAGGGGCCAAAACACTGAAGCTTTCTTT. Protein sequence: CAIRGQNTEAFF.

The CDR3 DNA is TGTGCCAGCAGTGAACGGGCAGGGGGCTACTATGGCTACACCTTC. It encodes CASSERAGGYYGYTF. This chain links TRBV25-1 with TRBJ1-2; 8 positions match TRBD1. V shed 2 bases and J 3 bases; nucleotides not matched to a gene: 5. Per the germline V gene, CDR1 is MGHDK and CDR2 is SYGVNS. CDR3 size: 15 residues.

The chain employs TRBV5-1 and TRBJ2-7; 8 bases align to TRBD1. The CDR3 loop spans 14 amino acids. V shed 4 bases and J 12 bases; nucleotides not matched to a gene: 15. Germline V gene lookup returns CDR1 SGHRS and CDR2 YFSETQ. The CDR3 DNA sequence: TGCGCCAGCAGCCTCGAGGGTGACAGGGGACAACCGTACTTC. Translating it yields CASSLEGDRGQPYF.

V and J are TRBV6-6 and TRBJ2-5; 7 bases match TRBD1. The length of the CDR3 is 15 residues. The J segment lost 4 bases and the V segment lost 2 bases, leaving 7 bases of the junction unmatched. CDR1 is MNHNY, CDR2 SVGAGI, per germline (reference sequence). The CDR3: CASSYRGEGAETQYF. The CDR3 region has the DNA TGTGCCAGCAGTTACAGGGGCGAGGGGGCAGAGACCCAGTACTTC.

The chain links TRBV7-9 to TRBJ2-7; 8 bases align to TRBD1. The CDR3 consists of 16 residues. Germline-derived CDR1 and CDR2 are SEHNR and FQNEAQ (reference sequence). With 10 bases clipped from V and 3 bases from J, the junction kept 17 bases outside the gene matches. DNA for the CDR3: TGTGCCATCGCAGGGGGCGCAGGAAGTAGTGGCTACGAGCAGTACTTC. This gives the protein CAIAGGAGSSGYEQYF.

The chain links TRBV20-1 to TRBJ1-1; D gene uncertain. This CDR3 is 10 amino acids long. V gave up 1 base and J gave up 8 bases, with 5 bases separating them. Germline CDR1 and CDR2: DFQATT and SNEGSKA (reference sequence). CDR3 protein: CSARVAEAFF. In DNA, the CDR3 is TGCAGTGCTAGAGTAGCCGAAGCTTTCTTT.

The chain is built from TRBV28 and TRBJ2-5; the match to TRBD2 covers 8 bases. Germline V gene lookup returns CDR1 MDHEN and CDR2 SYDVKM. Trimming cost V 6 bases and J 4 bases; bases outside gene matches: 13. The CDR3 is 16 residues long. The CDR3 DNA sequence: TGTGCCAGCAGGGCGGGGTCGGGGGGGGTAGGAGAGACCCAGTACTTC. It codes for CASRAGSGGVGETQYF. The full variable domain, rest sourced from reference TRBV28 and TRBJ2-5, is DVKVTQSSRYLVKRTGEKVFLECVQDMDHENMFWYRQDPGLGLRLIYFSYDVKMKEKGDIPEGYSVSREKKERFSLILESASTNQTSMYLCASRAGSGGVGETQYFGPGTRLLVL.

The chain links TRBV2 to TRBJ1-2; D not resolved. CDR1 is SNHLY, CDR2 FYNNEI, per germline. This CDR3 is 13 amino acids long. With 8 bases removed from V and 0 bases from J, the gap between germline ends came to 10 bases. The CDR3 DNA is TGTGCCAGCGGGCGGGCATCTAACTATGGCTACACCTTC. Translated: CASGRASNYGYTF.

The chain couples TRBV13 to TRBJ1-6; D is undetermined. Germline-derived CDR1 and CDR2 are PRHDT and FYEKMQ (reference sequence). V was shortened by 5 bases and J by 5 bases, with 16 bases between the two germline ends. The CDR3 totals 16 residues. CDR3 coding DNA: TGTGCCAGCAGCCTGAGTGGTGCGTCCCATAATTCACCCCTCCACTTT. Encoded protein: CASSLSGASHNSPLHF.

The V call is TRBV5-1, the J call TRBJ1-1; D is undetermined. This CDR3 contains 15 residues. Trimming pared 0 bases from V and 1 base from J, leaving 10 bases between. Germline lookup yields CDR1 SGHRS and CDR2 YFSETQ. DNA for the CDR3: TGCGCCAGCAGCTTGGAACTCAATAGGAACACTGAAGCTTTCTTT. Translating it yields CASSLELNRNTEAFF.

This clone showed up just a few times. The CDR3 coding sequence is TGCGCCAGCAGCCCGGTCCGGGTTTCCTACGAGCAGTACTTC. Translated, it gives CASSPVRVSYEQYF. The chain couples TRBV4-3 to TRBJ2-7, with D unresolved. The CDR3 loop spans 14 amino acids. Germline V gene data show CDR1 as LGHNA and CDR2 as YSLEER. V lost 4 bases, J lost 1 base, and 11 bases lay in between.

This clone has a handful of counts. This CDR3 is also generated by other DNA sequences in the sample. This chain joins TRBV11-2 and TRBJ2-3; D unclear. The length of the CDR3 is 12 residues. CDR1 is SGHAT, CDR2 FQNNGV, per germline. V was trimmed by 4 bases and J by 2 bases, leaving 4 bases between them. The CDR3: CASSSYTDTQYF. In nucleotides, the CDR3 is TGTGCCAGCAGCTCGTACACAGATACGCAGTATTTT.

The V and J genes are TRBV27 and TRBJ2-3; the match to TRBD2 covers 12 bases. Trimming removed 5 bases from V and 5 bases from J; junction bases left unmatched: 5. In germline, CDR1 is MNHEY, CDR2 SMNVEV (reference sequence). This CDR3 comprises 15 residues. CDR3 protein: CASSPSGGELDTQYF. CDR3 DNA sequence: TGTGCCAGCAGTCCTAGCGGGGGGGAATTAGATACGCAGTATTTT.